One sample yielded the 14 T cell receptor beta chains listed below, sequenced in a study of early T cells in non-severe SARS-CoV-2 infection. TCRdb used MiXCR to reprocess the 5' RACE reads, holding one entry per CDR3 protein. The sample has more than 20,000 distinct CDR3 sequences; about 5.5% are singletons. Sequencing was done on a sample of whole blood. These receptor sequences come from an adult who was a healthcare worker with PCR-confirmed SARS-CoV-2 infection or an uninfected control (not recorded which).

The CDR3 bases are TGCAGTGCTTCCGGGACAGGGGGACCCGGGACATCCGGGGAGCTGTTTTTT. Amino acid sequence: CSASGTGGPGTSGELFF. The rearrangement joins TRBV20-1 to TRBJ2-2; 11 positions agree with TRBD1. Germline V gives CDR1 DFQATT, CDR2 SNEGSKA (reference sequence). The CDR3 runs 17 residues. J lost 6 bases, V lost 5 bases, and 14 bases had no gene match.

The sample holds one count of this clonotype. The gene calls are TRBV7-9 and TRBJ1-2; no definite D call. The V gene's germline CDR1 is SEHNR and CDR2 FQNEAQ (reference sequence). V was pared by 1 base and J by 6 bases, with 9 bases between. The CDR3 consists of 13 residues. The CDR3 is CASSLGPLDGYTF. The DNA of the CDR3 is TGTGCCAGCAGCTTAGGCCCCCTGGATGGCTACACCTTC.

This clonotype has at least ten counts. The chain employs TRBV2 and TRBJ2-7, with 9 bases fitting TRBD1. CDR3 length: 13 amino acids. Germline V CDR1 and CDR2: SNHLY, FYNNEI. The ends lost 5 bases at V and 3 bases at J; junction bases unmatched: 2. CDR3 amino acids: CASSSTGGYEQYF. The CDR3 DNA is TGTGCCAGCAGTTCGACAGGGGGCTACGAGCAGTACTTC.

This sequence joins TRBV6-2 or TRBV6-3 and TRBJ2-3, with a weak D call TRBD1 (5 bases). The length of the CDR3 is 18 residues. CDR1 is MNHEY, CDR2 SVGEGT, per germline. Trimming cost V 3 bases and J 2 bases, with 21 bases left between them. The CDR3 DNA reads TGTGCCAGCAGTTATCAAGCGTCTTACAGGCATCACACAGATACGCAGTATTTT. Its protein product is CASSYQASYRHHTDTQYF.

The chain couples TRBV2 to TRBJ2-7; D gene unclear. V was cut by 6 bases and J by 2 bases, with 5 bases left in between. Germline assignment: CDR1 SNHLY and CDR2 FYNNEI. CDR3 size: 11 residues. The CDR3 DNA reads as TGTGCCAGCAGGTCTCCCTACGAGCAGTACTTC. Translation: CASRSPYEQYF.

This clonotype was recorded at least ten times. The rearrangement uses TRBV6-5 and TRBJ2-4; TRBD2 might be the D (5 bases). CDR1 MNHEY and CDR2 SVGAGI come from the germline V gene. The V end lost 2 bases, the J end lost 0 bases, and 8 bases lay between the germline ends. CDR3 length: 15 amino acids. The CDR3 loop reads CASSYGLAAKNIQYF. In DNA form, the CDR3 reads TGTGCCAGCAGTTACGGACTGGCAGCCAAAAACATTCAGTACTTC.

This clonotype was detected ten times or more. The CDR3 here is CASSLSTTYTDTQYF. DNA of the CDR3: TGTGCCAGCAGCTTGAGTACCACTTACACAGATACGCAGTATTTT. The V call is TRBV5-5, the J call TRBJ2-3; D unresolved. The germline V and J ends were trimmed by 1 base and 2 bases, with 11 bases remaining between them. CDR1 and CDR2 from the germline V gene are SGHKS and YYEKEE (reference sequence). CDR3 size: 15 residues. Full variable domain (outside the CDR3, taken from reference TRBV5-5 and TRBJ2-3): DAGVTQSPTHLIKTRGQQVTLRCSPISGHKSVSWYQQVLGQGPQFIFQYYEKEERGRGNFPDRFSARQFPNYSSELNVNALLLGDSALYLCASSLSTTYTDTQYFGPGTRLTVL.

This clonotype is deemed medium-sized. The chain joins TRBV18 to TRBJ2-7; 10 bases fit TRBD1. Germline values: CDR1 KGHSH, CDR2 LQKENI. V lost 3 bases, J lost 6 bases, and 5 bases stayed unmatched. The CDR3 extends over 14 amino acids. CDR3 protein: CASSPPGQGPEQYF. The CDR3 DNA reads TGTGCCAGCTCACCTCCGGGACAGGGGCCCGAGCAGTACTTC.

The table lists this clonotype with many counts. This chain joins TRBV15 and TRBJ2-2; D is undetermined. The V end was cut by 0 bases, the J end by 4 bases, with 6 bases between. This CDR3 is 14 amino acids long. The germline CDR1 and CDR2 sequences are LNHNV and YYDKDF (reference sequence). The DNA of the CDR3 is TGTGCCACCAGCAGAGATTTGGTCACCGGGGAGCTGTTTTTT. The encoded protein is CATSRDLVTGELFF.

This clonotype turned up a few times. The chain couples TRBV6-1 to TRBJ2-3; 8 bases agree with TRBD1. This CDR3 region has 13 residues. Trimming took 9 bases from V and 6 from J; bases not matched to a gene: 8. Germline CDR1 is MNHNS and CDR2 is SASEGT. The CDR3 coding sequence is TGTGCCAGTACGGGACAGGTATTCGATACGCAGTATTTT. Encoded protein: CASTGQVFDTQYF.

This clonotype is classed as medium-sized (0.01 to 0.1%). The chain employs TRBV25-1 and TRBJ2-3; 9 bases are a match to TRBD2. Germline V gene lookup returns CDR1 MGHDK and CDR2 SYGVNS. The CDR3 contains 16 residues. With 5 bases clipped from V and 4 bases from J, the junction kept 10 bases outside the gene matches. CDR3 nucleotide sequence: TGTGCCAGCAGTCCCCAGCGGGGGGCCGACGCAGATACGCAGTATTTT. It specifies CASSPQRGADADTQYF.

At least ten counts were recorded for this clonotype. This chain joins TRBV6-1 and TRBJ1-5; no reliable D call. The CDR3 contains 15 residues. With 2 bases removed from V and 1 base from J, the gap between germline ends came to 9 bases. Germline V gene lookup returns CDR1 MNHNS and CDR2 SASEGT. The CDR3 region is CASSEFGNSNQPQHF. CDR3 sequence (DNA): TGTGCCAGCAGTGAATTTGGGAACAGCAATCAGCCCCAGCATTTT.

The chain has TRBV6-2 or TRBV6-3 and TRBJ1-3; 7 nucleotides agree with TRBD1. Trimming removed 5 bases from V and 8 bases from J; junction bases left unmatched: 9. The CDR3 is 14 residues long. Per germline, CDR1 MNHEY and CDR2 SVGEGT. CDR3 DNA: TGTGCCAGCAGTACCGGGACAGTGGCGGACACCATATATTTT. Protein product: CASSTGTVADTIYF.

This clonotype was seen at least ten times. The CDR3 nucleotides are TGTGCCAGCAGCTTATCGGGGGTTACCGAAGCTTTCTTT. Translated: CASSLSGVTEAFF. The chain is built from TRBV7-6 and TRBJ1-1, with D perhaps TRBD1 (5 bases). Trimming removed 2 bases at V and 8 bases at J, with 12 bases between. This CDR3 has 13 residues. The germline V gene encodes CDR1 SGHVS and CDR2 FNYEAQ.